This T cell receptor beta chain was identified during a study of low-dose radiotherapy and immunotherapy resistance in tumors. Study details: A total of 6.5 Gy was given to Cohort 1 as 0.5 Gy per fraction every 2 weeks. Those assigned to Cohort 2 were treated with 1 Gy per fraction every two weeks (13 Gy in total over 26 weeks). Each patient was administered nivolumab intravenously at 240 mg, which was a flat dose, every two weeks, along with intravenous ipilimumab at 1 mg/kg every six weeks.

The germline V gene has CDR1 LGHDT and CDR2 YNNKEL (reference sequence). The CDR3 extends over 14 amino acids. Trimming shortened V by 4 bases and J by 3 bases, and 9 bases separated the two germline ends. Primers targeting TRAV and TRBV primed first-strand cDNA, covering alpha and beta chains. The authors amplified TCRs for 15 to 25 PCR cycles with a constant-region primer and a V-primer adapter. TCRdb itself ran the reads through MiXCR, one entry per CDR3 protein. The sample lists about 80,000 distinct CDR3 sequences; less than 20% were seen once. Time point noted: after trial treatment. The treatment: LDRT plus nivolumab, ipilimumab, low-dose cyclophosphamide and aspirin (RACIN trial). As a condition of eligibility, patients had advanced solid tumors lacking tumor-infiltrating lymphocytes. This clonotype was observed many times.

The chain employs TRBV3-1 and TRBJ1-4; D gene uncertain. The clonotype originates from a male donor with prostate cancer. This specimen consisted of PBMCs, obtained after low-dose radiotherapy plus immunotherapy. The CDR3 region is CASSPTVSNEKLFF. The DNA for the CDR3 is TGTGCCAGCAGCCCGACTGTTTCTAATGAAAAACTGTTTTTT.